These 14 T cell receptor beta chains originate from one sample sequenced in a study of cytomegalovirus exposure and HLA in healthy donors. With 60 Vbeta and 13 Jbeta primers, the PCR was carried out. TCRdb's table, derived via immunoSEQ multiplex PCR, lists solely in-frame clones and lacks some. The sample holds approximately 100,000 clones, 74% seen once. Sequences were obtained from PBMCs. These TCRs come from a man aged 50 to 60 in good health and CMV-seropositive.

This clone has just a few counts. The chain links TRBV5-5 to TRBJ2-7; 9 bases agree with TRBD2. This CDR3 spans 16 amino acids. The J segment lost 6 bases and the V segment lost 3 bases, leaving 13 bases of the junction unmatched. CDR1 SGHKS and CDR2 YYEKEE come from the germline V gene (reference sequence). The CDR3 reads CASSWSSGVGGGEQYF. The CDR3 DNA is TGTGCCAGCAGCTGGTCTAGCGGGGTGGGGGGAGGCGAGCAGTACTTC.

The V and J genes are TRBV5-4 and TRBJ2-5; 12 bases map to TRBD2. CDR1 SGHNT and CDR2 YYREEE come from the germline V gene (reference sequence). The CDR3 runs to 16 residues. The V and J ends lost 3 bases and 5 bases, in that order; junction bases with no gene match: 8. DNA of the CDR3: TGTGCCAGCAGCTCCCCTAGCGGGGGGGCCGGGGAGACCCAGTACTTC. Its translation: CASSSPSGGAGETQYF. Full variable domain (remainder filled in from reference TRBV5-4 and TRBJ2-5): ETGVTQSPTHLIKTRGQQVTLRCSSQSGHNTVSWYQQALGQGPQFIFQYYREEENGRGNFPPRFSGLQFPNYSSELNVNALELDDSALYLCASSSPSGGAGETQYFGPGTRLLVL.

The rearrangement uses TRBV14 and TRBJ2-2, with 11 positions matching TRBD1. The V and J ends lost 2 bases and 6 bases, in that order; junction bases with no gene match: 5. Germline lookup yields CDR1 SGHDN and CDR2 FVKESK. The CDR3 consists of 16 residues. CDR3 nucleotides: TGTGCCAGCAGCCAAACCGGGACAGGGGGTTCCGGGGAGCTGTTTTTT. Encoded protein: CASSQTGTGGSGELFF.

V usage is TRBV2 and J usage is TRBJ2-4; maybe TRBD1 (6 bases). The CDR3 is 16 amino acids. Germline CDR1 SNHLY, CDR2 FYNNEI. The germline V and J ends were trimmed by 7 bases and 0 bases, with 16 bases remaining between them. The CDR3 sequence is CASTRQVALAKNIQYF. CDR3 in DNA: TGTGCCAGCACCCGACAGGTGGCCCTAGCCAAAAACATTCAGTACTTC. Complete variable domain (other parts from reference TRBV2 and TRBJ2-4): EPEVTQTPSHQVTQMGQEVILRCVPISNHLYFYWYRQILGQKVEFLVSFYNNEISEKSEIFDDQFSVERPDGSNFTLKIRSTKLEDSAMYFCASTRQVALAKNIQYFGAGTRLSVL.

This clone was seen a single time. The junction differs from germline at one of its ends, possibly a read error. Other DNA sequences of this sample code for an identical CDR3. The chain combines TRBV7-2 with TRBJ1-4; D may be TRBD1 (6 bases). The germline CDR1 and CDR2 sequences are SGHTA and FQGNSA. The CDR3 runs to 13 residues. For the CDR3, the DNA is TGTGCTAGCAGCTTGGGCAGGGGCGAAAAACTGTTTTTT. Protein sequence: CASSLGRGEKLFF.

V gene TRBV19 combines with J gene TRBJ1-5, with a possible D match to TRBD1 (6 bases). Germline lookup yields CDR1 LNHDA and CDR2 SQIVND (reference sequence). V was cut by 3 bases and J by 4 bases, with 10 bases left in between. The CDR3 extends over 14 amino acids. In DNA form, the CDR3 reads TGTGCCAGTAGTATTCAGGGGACAAATCAGCCCCAGCATTTT. Translated, it gives CASSIQGTNQPQHF.

The chain recombines TRBV5-1 with TRBJ2-7; TRBD1 is a possible D gene (5 bases). V lost 0 bases to trimming and J lost 7 bases, with 14 bases between them. This CDR3 has 14 residues. Germline V lookup: CDR1 SGHRS, CDR2 YFSETQ. CDR3 residues: CASSLDLSRGEQYF. The CDR3 nucleotides read TGCGCCAGCAGCTTGGACCTTTCAAGGGGAGAGCAGTACTTC.

The chain joins TRBV4-2 to TRBJ2-7; 8 nucleotides line up with TRBD2. The V gene's germline CDR1 is LGHNA and CDR2 YNFKEQ. V trimming: 4 bases; J trimming: 1 base; junction bases outside the gene matches: 6. This CDR3 is 15 amino acids long. The CDR3 here is CASSPRIAGSYEQYF. The CDR3 DNA follows: TGTGCCAGCAGCCCCCGGATAGCGGGGTCCTACGAGCAGTACTTC.

The gene calls are TRBV5-4 and TRBJ2-1; TRBD2 matches 12 bases. V trimming: 2 bases; J trimming: 4 bases; junction bases outside the gene matches: 4. Germline CDR1 SGHNT, CDR2 YYREEE (reference sequence). The CDR3 contains 16 residues. CDR3 residues: CASSFGLAGGYNEQFF. CDR3 bases: TGTGCCAGCAGCTTTGGCCTAGCGGGGGGGTACAATGAGCAGTTCTTC.

The chain is built from TRBV12-5 and TRBJ2-7, with 9 bases matching TRBD1. V gave up 0 bases and J gave up 2 bases; unmatched junction bases: 5. CDR3 length: 16 residues. Germline loops: CDR1 LGHNT, CDR2 FRNRAP. The CDR3: CASGLVRGDRAYEQYF. The CDR3, as DNA: TGTGCTAGTGGTTTGGTAAGGGGGGACAGGGCCTACGAGCAGTACTTC.

As regards this clone: At one of its ends the junction is not consistent with the germline gene, which may arise from a read error. The chain has TRBV7-6 and TRBJ1-2, with D possibly TRBD1 on 6 matching bases. The germline CDR1 and CDR2 sequences are SGHVS and FNYEAQ. The CDR3 runs 17 residues. CDR3 region: CASSLGRGRGANHGYTF. The CDR3 DNA sequence: TGTGCCAGCAGCTTAGGTCGTGGACGGGGGGCTAACCATGGCTACACCTTC.

This clone appeared a single time. The rearrangement joins TRBV18 to TRBJ2-3; maybe TRBD2 (6 bases). This CDR3 is 16 amino acids long. Trimming took off 0 bases at V and 0 bases at J, with 10 bases between the two ends. Germline V gene lookup returns CDR1 KGHSH and CDR2 LQKENI. The CDR3 nucleotides are TGTGCCAGCTCACCACCGACGGGAGTTAGCACAGATACGCAGTATTTT. Protein product: CASSPPTGVSTDTQYF.

The chain couples TRBV28 to TRBJ2-7; perhaps TRBD1 as D (6 bases). This CDR3 is 14 amino acids long. The V and J ends lost 6 bases and 0 bases respectively, with 12 bases between them. Germline loops: CDR1 MDHEN, CDR2 SYDVKM. The CDR3 DNA reads TGTGCCAGCAGAGGGGCAGGGGTCTCCTACGAGCAGTACTTC. Amino acids: CASRGAGVSYEQYF.

The chain carries TRBV7-6 and TRBJ2-7; a possible D gene is TRBD2 (7 bases). Trimming stripped 0 bases from V and 5 bases from J, with 14 bases between. This CDR3 comprises 15 residues. Germline V gene sequence: CDR1 SGHVS, CDR2 FNYEAQ. The CDR3 DNA reads as TGTGCCAGCAGCTTAGCGGGAGGGGGTGGTGACGAGCAGTACTTC. It codes for CASSLAGGGGDEQYF.